Listed here are 25 T cell receptor beta chains from one sample, sequenced in a study of T cell clonality in common variable immunodeficiency. TCRdb keeps only in-frame clones here, not all; method: immunoSEQ multiplex PCR. The table lists fewer than 30,000 clones, with no singletons. Overall study findings and caveats: Fewer deletions and N-nucleotide insertions were reportedly seen in common variable immunodeficiency TCR beta sequences.

Their antigens remain unidentified. The sample was peripheral blood mononuclear cells. The receptors derive from a human donor with common variable immunodeficiency.

This clone was counted ten times or more. The read falls 3 residues short of the CDR3 end, and the missing part is taken from the germline J gene. The rearrangement links TRBV6-2 or TRBV6-3 to TRBJ2-2; D is ambiguous. Germline loops: CDR1 MNHEY, CDR2 SVGEGT. Between the trimmed V and J ends, which lost 7 bases and 5 bases, there was a span of 11 bases. The CDR3 runs 13 residues. The CDR3 protein is CASILAGTGELFF. The CDR3 bases that were read are TGTGCCAGCATCTTAGCTGGGACCGGGGAG.

Ten or more counts support this clone. The read gets to within 3 residues of the CDR3 end, and the germline J gene fills in the rest. The chain carries TRBV30 and TRBJ1-2, with D possibly being TRBD1 (5 bases). V lost 2 bases to trimming and J lost 5 bases, with 18 bases between them. Germline V gene lookup returns CDR1 GTSNPN and CDR2 SVGIG (reference sequence). The CDR3 has 15 residues. CDR3 bases read: TGTGCCTGGAGTCCCCCCCATACCGGGACTTATGGC. Translation: CAWSPPHTGTYG. The whole CDR3 protein is CAWSPPHTGTYGYTF.

Details on this clone: A junction end diverges from the germline sequence, so it may reflect a read error. Sequencing ends 3 residues short of the CDR3 end; the germline J gene provides the rest. The chain joins TRBV7-7 to TRBJ2-5; unclear D gene. Germline V gene data show CDR1 as SSHAT and CDR2 as FNYEAQ (reference sequence). The CDR3 is made up of 15 amino acids. CDR3 residues: CASSPVSVYQETQYF. The sequenced part of the CDR3 DNA is TGTGCTAGCAGCCCGGTGTCGGTGTACCAAGAGACC.

The table lists this clone with many counts. The read ends 3 residues shy of where the CDR3 ends; the end is completed using the germline J gene. The gene calls are TRBV6-2 or TRBV6-3 and TRBJ2-5; 10 bases map to TRBD2. Germline trimming cut 7 bases from V and 5 bases from J; bases unmatched to any gene: 13. Germline V gene sequence: CDR1 MNHEY, CDR2 SVGEGT. The CDR3 contains 16 residues. The CDR3 DNA, read in part, is TGTGCCAGCAAGAACCCTAGCGGGGGCCGGTGGGAGACC. Encoded protein: CASKNPSGGRWET. The entire CDR3 reads CASKNPSGGRWETQYF.

With respect to this clone: Coverage ceases 3 residues before the CDR3 finishes, and the germline J gene fills in the end. V is TRBV2 and J is TRBJ2-3, with 12 nucleotides matching TRBD2. This CDR3 region has 16 residues. Germline CDR1 is SNHLY and CDR2 is FYNNEI. V was pared by 6 bases and J by 0 bases, with 4 bases of the junction left unmatched. CDR3 bases read: TGTGCCAGCAGCAGGACTAGCGGGGAGAGCACAGATACG. Residues: CASSRTSGESTDT. The whole CDR3 sequence reads CASSRTSGESTDTQYF.

About this clone itself: The sequenced fragment ends 3 residues before the CDR3 boundary, so the rest is inferred from the germline J gene. The genes are TRBV7-2 and TRBJ1-4; possible D gene TRBD1, 6 bases. The ends were cut back, 2 bases at V and 6 bases at J, with 10 bases in the middle. Germline CDR1 is SGHTA and CDR2 is FQGNSA. The CDR3 has 14 residues. The sequenced CDR3 bases are TGTGCCAGCAGCTTAAGCAGGGGAGATGAAAAA. It is translated as CASSLSRGDEK. The full CDR3 sequence reads CASSLSRGDEKLFF. Based on the CDR3 plus reference TRBV7-2 and TRBJ1-4, the full variable domain is GAGVSQSPSNKVTEKGKDVELRCDPISGHTALYWYRQSLGQGLEFLIYFQGNSAPDKSGLPSDRFSAERTGGSVSTLTIQRTQQEDSAVYLCASSLSRGDEKLFFGSGTQLSVL.

This clone was detected only a few times. At one boundary the junction diverges from the germline segment, which might be a read error. Read coverage stops 3 residues before the CDR3 terminus; the germline J gene supplies the remainder. This chain connects TRBV19 to TRBJ1-2, with 9 bases identical to TRBD1. The CDR3 consists of 18 residues. Per germline, CDR1 LNHDA and CDR2 SQIVND (reference sequence). The CDR3 reads CASCIEVTGGSTNYGYTF. The sequenced part of the CDR3 DNA is TGTGCCAGTTGTATAGAAGTGACAGGGGGATCGACTAACTATGGC.

This clone qualifies as medium-sized. The CDR3 end lies 3 residues beyond the end of the read and is filled in from the germline J gene. J is TRBJ2-3 and V is TRBV19; tentatively, D is TRBD1 (5 bases). The germline V gene has CDR1 LNHDA and CDR2 SQIVND (reference sequence). The CDR3 consists of 15 residues. The germline V and J ends were trimmed by 3 bases and 0 bases, with 10 bases remaining between them. CDR3 DNA (partial): TGTGCCAGTAGTATCCGAAGGGGAAGCACAGATACG. It yields the protein CASSIRRGSTDT. The whole CDR3 sequence is CASSIRRGSTDTQYF.

There are many counts of this clone. Read coverage stops 3 residues before the CDR3 terminus; the germline J gene supplies the remainder. The chain recombines TRBV28 with TRBJ2-1; no firm D call. The CDR3 is 15 amino acids. Trimming removed 2 bases at V and 8 bases at J, with 16 bases between. CDR1 is MDHEN, CDR2 SYDVKM, per germline. The CDR3 loop reads CASSLTPTNKDEQFF. Partial CDR3 DNA: TGTGCCAGCAGTTTAACCCCGACAAACAAGGATGAG.

Regarding this clone: The read is 3 residues too short to cover the CDR3 end, so that end is filled in from the germline J gene. V usage is TRBV18 and J usage is TRBJ1-2; TRBD1 matches at 7 bases. V was clipped by 4 bases and J by 0 bases; unmatched bases: 11. The length of the CDR3 is 17 residues. Germline V lookup: CDR1 KGHSH, CDR2 LQKENI. CDR3 DNA, as far as it was read: TGTGCCAGCTCACGCCAGCCCCAGGGGGAGCCTAACTATGGC. This translates into CASSRQPQGEPNYG. The entire CDR3 sequence reads CASSRQPQGEPNYGYTF. Filled out from reference TRBV18 and TRBJ1-2, the complete variable domain reads NAGVMQNPRHLVRRRGQEARLRCSPMKGHSHVYWYRQLPEEGLKFMVYLQKENIIDESGMPKERFSAEFPKEGPSILRIQQVVRGDSAAYFCASSRQPQGEPNYGYTFGSGTRLTVV.

This clone was picked up a small number of times. The DNA ends 3 residues before the CDR3 does, and the rest of the CDR3 is filled in from the germline J gene. The chain links TRBV30 to TRBJ1-5; D is perhaps TRBD1 (5 bases). CDR3 length: 13 residues. V was shortened by 2 bases and J by 4 bases, with 9 bases between the two germline ends. From germline, CDR1 is GTSNPN and CDR2 SVGIG (reference sequence). The covered CDR3 bases are TGTGCCTGGAGTAGAGAGGGGAATCAGCCC. Translated, it gives CAWSREGNQP. The CDR3 as a whole reads CAWSREGNQPQHF.

This clone was picked up a small number of times. The junction does not match germline at one end; this may be a read error. The CDR3 is cut off 3 residues early in the read; its end comes from the germline J gene. V usage is TRBV7-7 and J usage is TRBJ2-3; D is possibly TRBD1 (6 bases). The CDR3 length is 14 residues. In germline, CDR1 is SSHAT, CDR2 FNYEAQ (reference sequence). CDR3 bases read: TGTGCTAGCAGCCTCGGACAGAGCACAGATACG. Its protein is CASSLGQSTDT. The full-length CDR3 reads as CASSLGQSTDTQYF.

This clone was counted ten times or more. The read stops 3 residues short of the end of the CDR3; the missing end is completed from the germline J gene. This sequence joins TRBV18 and TRBJ2-4; no firm D call. This CDR3 is built from 15 residues. Trimming stripped 3 bases from V and 3 bases from J, with 12 bases between. From germline, CDR1 is KGHSH and CDR2 LQKENI. CDR3 loop: CASSPLRQDKNIQYF. CDR3 DNA, as far as it was read: TGTGCCAGCTCACCCCTCCGGCAGGACAAAAACATT. The full variable domain, in which reference TRBV18 and TRBJ2-4 provide the parts outside the CDR3, is NAGVMQNPRHLVRRRGQEARLRCSPMKGHSHVYWYRQLPEEGLKFMVYLQKENIIDESGMPKERFSAEFPKEGPSILRIQQVVRGDSAAYFCASSPLRQDKNIQYFGAGTRLSVL.

This clone was seen ten or more times. The read terminates 3 residues before the CDR3 end, so the remaining end is supplied by the germline J gene. The chain has TRBV7-3 and TRBJ2-1; TRBD2 matches 12 bases. The trim removed 6 bases at V and 2 bases at J, leaving 11 bases unmatched. Germline lookup yields CDR1 SGHTA and CDR2 FQGTGA. The CDR3 runs 18 residues. CDR3 region: CASRETSGGLIPYNEQFF. The part of the CDR3 DNA that was read is TGTGCCAGCAGGGAGACTAGCGGGGGCCTGATTCCCTACAATGAG.

As concerns this clone: The CDR3 goes on 3 residues after the read ends, and that part is filled in from the germline J gene. V is TRBV7-2 and J is TRBJ2-5, with TRBD1 as a possible D gene (6 bases). From germline, CDR1 is SGHTA and CDR2 FQGNSA. The CDR3 runs 14 residues. The ends were cut back, 5 bases at V and 2 bases at J, with 12 bases in the middle. The CDR3: CASSLQGIQETQYF. Partial CDR3 DNA: TGTGCCAGCAGCCTACAGGGTATACAAGAGACC.

Only a few counts were recorded for this clone. The sequence runs out 3 residues before the end of the CDR3; the remainder is reconstructed from the germline J gene. The rearrangement uses TRBV19 and TRBJ1-3; D not resolved. Germline values: CDR1 LNHDA, CDR2 SQIVND (reference sequence). V lost 10 bases and J 4 bases, leaving 14 bases between the germline ends. The CDR3 totals 13 residues. CDR3 amino acids: CATKRDSGNTIYF. The covered CDR3 bases are TGTGCCACCAAGCGGGATTCGGGAAACACC.

This clone was observed at least ten times. The observed sequence ends 3 residues before the CDR3 terminus, with the missing tail filled in from the germline J gene. This chain connects TRBV5-1 to TRBJ1-2; perhaps TRBD1 as D (6 bases). The CDR3 has 16 residues. Germline lookup yields CDR1 SGHRS and CDR2 YFSETQ. The CDR3 bases that were read are TGCGCCAGCAGCTTGCGTGGCTGGGAACAGGGAGCCAAT. It codes for CASSLRGWEQGAN. The whole CDR3 protein reads CASSLRGWEQGANYTF.

Remarks on this clone: The read terminates 3 residues before the CDR3 end, so the remaining end is supplied by the germline J gene. The rearrangement uses TRBV5-6 and TRBJ2-5, with D uncertain. The CDR3 consists of 13 residues. Trimming took 4 bases from V and 5 from J, leaving 12 bases between them. Germline CDR1 and CDR2: SGHDT and YYEEEE. Partial CDR3 DNA: TGTGCCAGCAGCCTCCGTGAAGCGGAGACC. As protein: CASSLREAET. From start to end, the CDR3 is CASSLREAETQYF.

The part of the CDR3 DNA that was read is TGTGCCAGCAGCCTTGGACAGGGGATATTTGGGGAGACC. Residues: CASSLGQGIFGET. The whole CDR3 reads CASSLGQGIFGETQYF. V gene TRBV7-8 combines with J gene TRBJ2-5; the match to TRBD1 covers 9 bases. Sequencing ends 3 residues short of the CDR3 end; the germline J gene provides the rest. After removal of 5 bases from V and 5 bases from J, the junction contained 12 bases not matched to a gene. The CDR3 has 16 amino acids. Germline CDR1 is SGHVS and CDR2 is FQNEAQ.

The sample holds many counts of this clone. Coverage ceases 3 residues before the CDR3 finishes, and the germline J gene fills in the end. The genes are TRBV10-3 and TRBJ1-1; D is uncertain. Germline V gene data show CDR1 as ENHRY and CDR2 as SYGVKD. The CDR3 consists of 14 residues. Trimming pared 3 bases from V and 0 bases from J, leaving 8 bases between. CDR3 bases read: TGTGCCATCAGTGATAGCAGATTGAACACTGAA. Protein product: CAISDSRLNTE. The entire CDR3 protein is CAISDSRLNTEAFF.

This clone was seen a handful of times. The CDR3 end is not reached by the read, which stops 3 residues before it; the germline J gene fills it in. The genes are TRBV7-6 and TRBJ2-1; 14 bases match TRBD2. Germline V CDR1 and CDR2: SGHVS, FNYEAQ. The CDR3 loop spans 17 amino acids. V dropped 5 bases and J dropped 0; count of bases not matched to a gene: 3. The CDR3 DNA, read in part, is TGTGCCAGCAGCGGGACTAGCGGGGGAAGCTCCTACAATGAG. This translates into CASSGTSGGSSYNE. The whole CDR3 sequence reads CASSGTSGGSSYNEQFF.

Concerning this clone: The CDR3 is cut off 3 residues early in the read; its end comes from the germline J gene. V is TRBV7-9 and J is TRBJ2-5; no clear D gene. Trimming removed 1 base at V and 0 bases at J, with 9 bases between. The CDR3 runs 15 residues. The germline V gene has CDR1 SEHNR and CDR2 FQNEAQ (reference sequence). The sequenced part of the CDR3 DNA is TGTGCCAGCAGCTTAGTACAGAGCTACCAAGAGACC. Translation: CASSLVQSYQET. The CDR3 in its entirety is CASSLVQSYQETQYF.

In its sample, this clone was seen a few times. The read halts 3 residues ahead of the CDR3 end, with the missing end drawn from the germline J gene. The rearrangement uses TRBV7-2 and TRBJ1-2; 8 positions agree with TRBD1. The CDR3 extends over 13 amino acids. Germline CDR1 is SGHTA and CDR2 is FQGNSA. The CDR3 here is CASSKDRVEGYTF. The CDR3 bases that were read are TGTGCCAGCAGCAAGGACAGGGTGGAAGGC.

This clone was recorded at least ten times. The CDR3 extends 3 residues past the end of the read, so its final part is completed from the germline J gene. The chain uses TRBV18 and TRBJ1-3; TRBD1 matches 10 bases. CDR3 length: 17 amino acids. After removal of 4 bases from V and 2 bases from J, the junction contained 8 bases not matched to a gene. Germline V gene data show CDR1 as KGHSH and CDR2 as LQKENI. The CDR3 loop reads CASSREGGQGAGNTIYF. The CDR3 bases that were read are TGTGCCAGCTCACGGGAAGGCGGACAGGGGGCTGGAAACACC.

This clone was found many times. The observed sequence ends 3 residues before the CDR3 terminus, with the missing tail filled in from the germline J gene. This sample includes further DNA sequences coding for the same CDR3. The V and J genes are TRBV7-8 and TRBJ1-2; 8 nucleotides agree with TRBD1. This CDR3 is 13 amino acids long. Germline V gene lookup returns CDR1 SGHVS and CDR2 FQNEAQ. With V trimmed by 5 bases and J by 6 bases, 5 bases remained unmatched. This CDR3 is CASSLGTGNGYTF. The sequenced part of the CDR3 DNA is TGTGCCAGCAGCCTCGGGACAGGCAATGGC. Variable domain in full (rest from reference TRBV7-8 and TRBJ1-2): GAGVSQSPRYKVAKRGQDVALRCDPISGHVSLFWYQQALGQGPEFLTYFQNEAQLDKSGLPSDRFFAERPEGSVSTLKIQRTQQEDSAVYLCASSLGTGNGYTFGSGTRLTVV.